This is a list of T cell receptor beta chains from one sample in a study of T cells in Graves' hyperthyroidism and ophthalmopathy. Each CDR3 protein gets one entry after TCRdb re-called the multiplex PCR reads with MiXCR. The data hold around 690,000 distinct CDR3 sequences, with around 20% observed a single time. Sequenced material: blood. The source of these receptors is a man between 25 and 39 years old with Graves' ophthalmopathy. Each CDR3 is given with its conserved first and last residue. A D gene is named only where the DNA matches it firmly. Clone size is not always given. Where it is, it says once, few, many or a class for expanded clones.

>TRBV15|.|TRBJ1-1|.
CATSSQRVANTEAFF
TGTGCCACCAGCAGTCAGCGGGTAGCGAACACTGAAGCTTTCTTT
>TRBV19|.|TRBJ2-1|TRBD2
CASSIRPLAGGLSGTEQFF
TGTGCCAGTAGTATCCGCCCCCTAGCGGGAGGGCTCTCAGGCACTGAGCAGTTCTTC
>TRBV12-3/TRBV12-4|many|TRBJ1-5|.
CASSSDPRSQPQHF
TGTGCCAGCAGTTCCGACCCCCGAAGCCAGCCCCAGCATTTT
>TRBV5-1|few|TRBJ2-7|TRBD1
CASSGDSFESYEQYF
TGCGCCAGCAGTGGGGACAGCTTTGAATCCTACGAGCAGTACTTC
>TRBV6-1|few|TRBJ2-2|.
CASRKGHTGELFF
TGTGCCAGCAGAAAGGGACACACCGGGGAGCTGTTTTTT
>TRBV28|.|TRBJ1-6|TRBD1
CASTSGTAYNSPLHF
TGTGCCAGCACCTCCGGGACAGCCTATAATTCACCCCTCCACTTT
>TRBV10-2|.|TRBJ1-5|.
CASSDLDQPQHF
TGCGCCAGCAGTGATTTGGATCAGCCCCAGCATTTT
>TRBV20-1|few|TRBJ2-3|TRBD2
CSARGRREGRTDTQYF
TGCAGTGCTAGGGGGAGGCGGGAGGGCCGCACAGATACGCAGTATTTT
>TRBV10-3|.|TRBJ2-1|.
CAIHGADNEQFF
TGTGCCATACACGGGGCGGACAATGAGCAGTTCTTC
>TRBV30|.|TRBJ1-2|.
CAWSEGGAQGYTF
TGTGCCTGGAGTGAGGGGGGGGCTCAAGGCTACACCTTC
>TRBV11-2|.|TRBJ1-6|.
CASSLFQNYNSPLRF
TGTGCCAGCAGCTTATTTCAAAACTATAATTCACCCCTCCGCTTT